A selection of T cell receptor beta chains follows, all from one sample in a study of blood T cell repertoires in COVID-19. TCRdb's table, derived via immunoSEQ multiplex PCR, lists solely in-frame clones and lacks some. In the table there are about 220,000 clones, roughly 85% of which are singletons. What was sequenced was peripheral blood. Every receptor here comes from a woman between 65 and 79 years old with COVID-19, enrolled during active disease. The CDR3 runs from the conserved cysteine through the conserved F or W. The D gene is left open where the match is weak. Rows may omit the clone size; those that give it use once, few, many or a size class.

D gene: -
J gene: TRBJ1-1
V gene: TRBV5-5
clone size: -
CDR3 length: 14
CDR3 protein: CASSLLAENTEAFF
CDR3 DNA: TGTGCCAGCAGCTTGTTGGCAGAAAACACTGAAGCTTTCTTT

D gene: TRBD2
J gene: TRBJ2-3
V gene: TRBV30
clone size: -
CDR3 length: 15
CDR3 protein: CASDPAGGTTDTQYF
CDR3 DNA: TGTGCCTCGGATCCAGCGGGAGGAACCACAGATACGCAGTATTTT

D gene: -
J gene: TRBJ2-7
V gene: TRBV6-1
clone size: -
CDR3 length: 16
CDR3 protein: CASSDWRDPPFNEQYF
CDR3 DNA: TGTGCCAGCAGTGATTGGCGGGACCCACCTTTTAACGAGCAGTACTTC

D gene: -
J gene: TRBJ1-2
V gene: TRBV5-4
clone size: -
CDR3 length: 14
CDR3 protein: CASSLEGASYGYTF
CDR3 DNA: TGTGCCAGCAGCTTGGAAGGGGCGAGCTATGGCTACACCTTC

D gene: -
J gene: TRBJ2-1
V gene: TRBV3-1/TRBV3-2
clone size: -
CDR3 length: 11
CDR3 protein: CASSSPREQFF
CDR3 DNA: TGTGCCAGCAGCTCACCCAGGGAGCAGTTCTTC

D gene: -
J gene: TRBJ2-6
V gene: TRBV3-1/TRBV3-2
clone size: -
CDR3 length: 16
CDR3 protein: CASRYSGNSGANVLTF
CDR3 DNA: TGTGCCAGCAGATATTCAGGAAACTCTGGGGCCAACGTCCTGACTTTC

D gene: TRBD2
J gene: TRBJ2-3
V gene: TRBV19
clone size: -
CDR3 length: 14
CDR3 protein: CATKRGGPVDTQYF
CDR3 DNA: TGTGCCACCAAACGCGGGGGTCCCGTAGATACGCAGTATTTT

D gene: -
J gene: TRBJ2-5
V gene: TRBV9
clone size: -
CDR3 length: 14
CDR3 protein: CASSAAPPEETQYF
CDR3 DNA: TGTGCCAGCAGCGCCGCCCCCCCGGAAGAGACCCAGTACTTC

D gene: TRBD1
J gene: TRBJ1-6
V gene: TRBV4-3
clone size: -
CDR3 length: 18
CDR3 protein: CASSQDSTGQGGNSPLHF
CDR3 DNA: TGCGCCAGCAGCCAAGACAGTACGGGACAGGGTGGTAATTCACCCCTCCACTTT

D gene: -
J gene: TRBJ1-2
V gene: TRBV19
clone size: -
CDR3 length: 13
CDR3 protein: CATHGAVNYGYTF
CDR3 DNA: TGTGCCACCCACGGAGCAGTCAACTATGGCTACACCTTC

D gene: -
J gene: TRBJ1-1
V gene: TRBV6-5
clone size: -
CDR3 length: 15
CDR3 protein: CASSYGGGLNTEAFF
CDR3 DNA: TGTGCCAGCAGTTACGGGGGGGGCTTGAACACTGAAGCTTTCTTT

D gene: TRBD2
J gene: TRBJ2-3
V gene: TRBV5-1
clone size: -
CDR3 length: 14
CDR3 protein: CASSSLAGTDTQYF
CDR3 DNA: TGCGCCAGCAGCTCCCTAGCGGGCACAGATACGCAGTATTTT

D gene: TRBD2
J gene: TRBJ2-1
V gene: TRBV3-1/TRBV3-2
clone size: -
CDR3 length: 17
CDR3 protein: CASRTGTGTSGRGEQFF
CDR3 DNA: TGTGCCAGCAGAACCGGCACAGGGACTAGCGGGAGGGGTGAGCAGTTCTTC

D gene: -
J gene: TRBJ2-5
V gene: TRBV19
clone size: -
CDR3 length: 14
CDR3 protein: CASGAQGVQETQYF
CDR3 DNA: TGTGCTTCAGGAGCCCAAGGGGTACAAGAGACCCAGTACTTC

D gene: TRBD2
J gene: TRBJ2-1
V gene: TRBV27
clone size: -
CDR3 length: 15
CDR3 protein: CASSSRGGSYNEQFF
CDR3 DNA: TGTGCCAGCAGCAGTCGGGGGGGCTCCTACAATGAGCAGTTCTTC

D gene: -
J gene: TRBJ1-5
V gene: TRBV1
clone size: -
CDR3 length: 17
CDR3 protein: CTSSQSSGRVSNQPQHF
CDR3 DNA: TGCACCAGCAGCCAAAGTAGCGGGAGAGTTAGCAATCAGCCCCAGCATTTT

D gene: -
J gene: TRBJ1-5
V gene: TRBV19
clone size: -
CDR3 length: 16
CDR3 protein: CASTKQGSNSNQPQHF
CDR3 DNA: TGTGCCAGTACGAAACAGGGTAGTAATAGCAATCAGCCCCAGCATTTT

D gene: -
J gene: TRBJ1-5
V gene: TRBV15
clone size: -
CDR3 length: 17
CDR3 protein: CATSRDPSDSSNQPQHF
CDR3 DNA: TGTGCCACCAGCAGAGATCCGTCGGACAGTAGCAATCAGCCCCAGCATTTT

D gene: TRBD1
J gene: TRBJ1-4
V gene: TRBV19
clone size: -
CDR3 length: 14
CDR3 protein: CASSRQGPDEKLFF
CDR3 DNA: TGTGCCAGTAGTAGACAGGGACCAGATGAAAAACTGTTTTTT

D gene: -
J gene: TRBJ1-1
V gene: TRBV18
clone size: -
CDR3 length: 12
CDR3 protein: CASSPFRQEAFF
CDR3 DNA: TGTGCCAGCTCACCTTTTCGACAGGAAGCTTTCTTT

D gene: -
J gene: TRBJ1-2
V gene: TRBV7-2
clone size: -
CDR3 length: 15
CDR3 protein: CASSLAKGERYGYTF
CDR3 DNA: TGTGCCAGCAGCTTAGCGAAGGGGGAAAGGTATGGCTACACCTTC

D gene: TRBD1
J gene: TRBJ1-4
V gene: TRBV6-2/TRBV6-3
clone size: -
CDR3 length: 17
CDR3 protein: CASSRIENRGLGEKLFF
CDR3 DNA: TGTGCCAGCAGCCGCATCGAAAACAGGGGGCTCGGTGAAAAACTGTTTTTT

D gene: -
J gene: TRBJ2-5
V gene: TRBV7-6
clone size: -
CDR3 length: 16
CDR3 protein: CASSFGPWTVQETQYF
CDR3 DNA: TGTGCCAGCAGCTTTGGTCCCTGGACAGTCCAAGAGACCCAGTACTTC

D gene: TRBD1
J gene: TRBJ1-6
V gene: TRBV9
clone size: -
CDR3 length: 15
CDR3 protein: CASSARQGFNSPLHF
CDR3 DNA: TGTGCCAGCAGCGCGAGACAGGGCTTTAATTCACCCCTCCACTTT

D gene: TRBD1
J gene: TRBJ1-4
V gene: TRBV5-8
clone size: -
CDR3 length: 17
CDR3 protein: CASSLDGTGGEGEKLFF
CDR3 DNA: TGTGCCAGCAGCTTGGACGGGACAGGGGGCGAGGGTGAAAAACTGTTTTTT

D gene: -
J gene: TRBJ1-6
V gene: TRBV6-4
clone size: few
CDR3 length: 16
CDR3 protein: CASRLEAAAYNSPLHF
CDR3 DNA: TGTGCCAGCAGACTTGAGGCGGCAGCCTATAATTCACCCCTCCACTTT

D gene: TRBD1
J gene: TRBJ1-5
V gene: TRBV18
clone size: -
CDR3 length: 17
CDR3 protein: CASSRTLGQGLHQPQHF
CDR3 DNA: TGTGCCAGCTCACGAACGCTAGGACAGGGGCTTCATCAGCCCCAGCATTTT

D gene: -
J gene: TRBJ1-3
V gene: TRBV6-5
clone size: once
CDR3 length: 16
CDR3 protein: CASSYSQGPSGNTIYF
CDR3 DNA: TGTGCCAGCAGTTACTCTCAGGGGCCCTCTGGAAACACCATATATTTT

D gene: TRBD2
J gene: TRBJ2-7
V gene: TRBV15
clone size: once
CDR3 length: 15
CDR3 protein: CATSRDPSGGYEQYF
CDR3 DNA: TGTGCCACCAGCAGAGATCCCTCGGGAGGGTACGAGCAGTACTTC

D gene: -
J gene: TRBJ1-1
V gene: TRBV11-2
clone size: -
CDR3 length: 18
CDR3 protein: CASSLLSRGGRMNTEAFF
CDR3 DNA: TGTGCCAGCAGCTTATTAAGTCGGGGTGGTCGGATGAACACTGAAGCTTTCTTT

D gene: -
J gene: TRBJ2-2
V gene: TRBV6-4
clone size: -
CDR3 length: 14
CDR3 protein: CASSRQVNTGELFF
CDR3 DNA: TGTGCCAGCAGTCGACAGGTTAACACCGGGGAGCTGTTTTTT

D gene: -
J gene: TRBJ1-1
V gene: TRBV12-5
clone size: -
CDR3 length: 13
CDR3 protein: CASGVQENTEAFF
CDR3 DNA: TGTGCTAGTGGTGTACAGGAGAACACTGAAGCTTTCTTT

D gene: TRBD2
J gene: TRBJ2-1
V gene: TRBV2
clone size: -
CDR3 length: 14
CDR3 protein: CASRFSGSGDEQFF
CDR3 DNA: TGTGCCAGCAGATTTAGCGGGAGCGGCGATGAGCAGTTCTTC

D gene: TRBD1
J gene: TRBJ1-6
V gene: TRBV3-1/TRBV3-2
clone size: -
CDR3 length: 15
CDR3 protein: CASSRNDRGNSPLHF
CDR3 DNA: TGTGCCAGCAGCCGCAACGACAGGGGAAATTCACCCCTCCACTTT

D gene: TRBD1
J gene: TRBJ1-2
V gene: TRBV18
clone size: -
CDR3 length: 16
CDR3 protein: CASSPNVDRGLSSYTF
CDR3 DNA: TGTGCCAGCTCACCAAATGTCGACAGGGGACTAAGCAGCTACACCTTC

D gene: -
J gene: TRBJ2-3
V gene: TRBV19
clone size: -
CDR3 length: 17
CDR3 protein: CASSIVGTRGLVDTQYF
CDR3 DNA: TGTGCCAGTAGTATAGTTGGGACAAGAGGCCTCGTGGATACGCAGTATTTT

D gene: -
J gene: TRBJ2-2
V gene: TRBV5-1
clone size: -
CDR3 length: 15
CDR3 protein: CASSYIAANTGELFF
CDR3 DNA: TGCGCCAGCAGCTACATTGCCGCGAACACCGGGGAGCTGTTTTTT

D gene: -
J gene: TRBJ1-2
V gene: TRBV28
clone size: -
CDR3 length: 15
CDR3 protein: CASSPRLTGNAGYTF
CDR3 DNA: TGTGCCAGCAGCCCCAGGTTAACAGGCAACGCTGGCTACACCTTC

D gene: -
J gene: TRBJ1-6
V gene: TRBV5-5
clone size: -
CDR3 length: 14
CDR3 protein: CASSLDRERSPLHF
CDR3 DNA: TGTGCCAGCAGCTTGGACAGGGAGCGTTCACCCCTCCACTTT

D gene: -
J gene: TRBJ2-3
V gene: TRBV20-1
clone size: few
CDR3 length: 15
CDR3 protein: CSASTRDFGTDTQYF
CDR3 DNA: TGCAGTGCTAGTACCCGGGACTTCGGCACAGATACGCAGTATTTT

D gene: -
J gene: TRBJ2-7
V gene: TRBV29-1
clone size: once
CDR3 length: 14
CDR3 protein: CSVEDGRAPHEQYF
CDR3 DNA: TGCAGCGTTGAAGACGGCAGGGCGCCCCACGAGCAGTACTTC

D gene: TRBD1
J gene: TRBJ1-2
V gene: TRBV3-1/TRBV3-2
clone size: -
CDR3 length: 13
CDR3 protein: CASSQRQGDGYTF
CDR3 DNA: TGTGCCAGCAGCCAAAGACAGGGGGATGGCTACACCTTC

D gene: -
J gene: TRBJ2-5
V gene: TRBV6-2/TRBV6-3
clone size: -
CDR3 length: 15
CDR3 protein: CASSFISGGQETQYF
CDR3 DNA: TGTGCCAGCAGTTTTATCTCTGGCGGACAAGAGACCCAGTACTTC

D gene: TRBD1
J gene: TRBJ1-2
V gene: TRBV2
clone size: few
CDR3 length: 17
CDR3 protein: CATMIPRTGITNYGYTF
CDR3 DNA: TGTGCCACCATGATACCCAGGACAGGAATTACTAACTATGGCTACACCTTC

D gene: TRBD2
J gene: TRBJ2-5
V gene: TRBV19
clone size: -
CDR3 length: 17
CDR3 protein: CASSIDGTSVNQETQYF
CDR3 DNA: TGTGCCAGTAGTATAGACGGGACTAGCGTCAACCAAGAGACCCAGTACTTC

D gene: TRBD2
J gene: TRBJ2-3
V gene: TRBV7-2
clone size: -
CDR3 length: 18
CDR3 protein: CASSHTRVAGGVTDTQYF
CDR3 DNA: TGTGCCAGCAGCCATACGAGGGTAGCGGGAGGTGTGACAGATACGCAGTATTTT

D gene: TRBD2
J gene: TRBJ2-2
V gene: TRBV11-3
clone size: -
CDR3 length: 15
CDR3 protein: CASSSRWEGTGELFF
CDR3 DNA: TGTGCCAGCAGCTCCCGGTGGGAGGGCACCGGGGAGCTGTTTTTT

D gene: TRBD2
J gene: TRBJ2-5
V gene: TRBV5-4
clone size: -
CDR3 length: 17
CDR3 protein: CASSSLAGGPDAGTQYF
CDR3 DNA: TGTGCCAGCAGCTCCTTGGCGGGGGGGCCCGATGCAGGGACCCAGTACTTC

D gene: -
J gene: TRBJ1-5
V gene: TRBV16
clone size: -
CDR3 length: 13
CDR3 protein: CASSQSRNQPQHF
CDR3 DNA: TGTGCCAGCAGCCAGAGCCGCAATCAGCCCCAGCATTTT

D gene: TRBD1
J gene: TRBJ1-4
V gene: TRBV5-1
clone size: -
CDR3 length: 14
CDR3 protein: CASRSGTENEKLFF
CDR3 DNA: TGCGCCAGCAGATCCGGGACAGAGAATGAAAAACTGTTTTTT

D gene: TRBD1
J gene: TRBJ1-3
V gene: TRBV7-6
clone size: -
CDR3 length: 16
CDR3 protein: CASSFGQGAGGNTIYF
CDR3 DNA: TGTGCCAGCAGCTTCGGACAGGGGGCGGGAGGAAACACCATATATTTT

D gene: -
J gene: TRBJ1-2
V gene: TRBV9
clone size: -
CDR3 length: 12
CDR3 protein: CASSVYGYGYTF
CDR3 DNA: TGTGCCAGCAGCGTCTATGGTTATGGCTACACCTTC

D gene: -
J gene: TRBJ1-5
V gene: TRBV10-2
clone size: -
CDR3 length: 13
CDR3 protein: CASRSTGNQPQHF
CDR3 DNA: TGCGCCAGCAGATCGACTGGCAATCAGCCCCAGCATTTT

D gene: TRBD2
J gene: TRBJ2-3
V gene: TRBV19
clone size: -
CDR3 length: 14
CDR3 protein: CASSRLADTDTQYF
CDR3 DNA: TGTGCCAGTAGTAGACTAGCGGACACAGATACGCAGTATTTT

D gene: -
J gene: TRBJ2-6
V gene: TRBV7-3
clone size: -
CDR3 length: 16
CDR3 protein: CASSSHGEGGANVLTF
CDR3 DNA: TGTGCCAGCAGCTCCCACGGGGAAGGCGGGGCCAACGTCCTGACTTTC

D gene: TRBD1
J gene: TRBJ2-5
V gene: TRBV7-9
clone size: -
CDR3 length: 15
CDR3 protein: CASSLEAGGAATQYF
CDR3 DNA: TGTGCCAGCAGCTTAGAGGCAGGGGGCGCCGCGACCCAGTACTTC

D gene: TRBD1
J gene: TRBJ2-5
V gene: TRBV19
clone size: -
CDR3 length: 18
CDR3 protein: CASSKGTGGLHVGETQYF
CDR3 DNA: TGTGCCAGTAGTAAAGGGACAGGGGGCCTCCACGTTGGAGAGACCCAGTACTTC

D gene: TRBD2
J gene: TRBJ2-3
V gene: TRBV19
clone size: -
CDR3 length: 15
CDR3 protein: CASGYLAGDTDTQYF
CDR3 DNA: TGTGCCAGTGGGTATCTAGCGGGGGACACAGATACGCAGTATTTT

D gene: -
J gene: TRBJ2-6
V gene: TRBV11-2
clone size: -
CDR3 length: 15
CDR3 protein: CASSLHPSGANVLTF
CDR3 DNA: TGTGCCAGCAGCTTACATCCCTCTGGGGCCAACGTCCTGACTTTC